Following are 5 T cell receptor beta chains from one sample sequenced in a study of T cell responses to AZD1222 COVID-19 vaccine. The data were produced by immunoSEQ multiplex PCR, yet TCRdb's version contains in-frame clones alone and is incomplete. The sample holds just over 70,000 clones, around 84% seen once. The material sequenced was peripheral blood, taken on day 0 of AZD1222 vaccination. The receptor set was obtained from an adult in good health.

This clone was seen a single time. The gene calls are TRBV4-1 and TRBJ1-2, with 8 bases fitting TRBD1. The V gene's germline CDR1 is MGHRA and CDR2 YSYEKL. Trimming at V came to 4 bases and at J to 5 bases, leaving 9 bases not matched to a gene. The CDR3 spans 15 residues. The CDR3 DNA reads as TGCGCCAGCAGCCTCCCCAGGGGGCGCACGTATGGCTACACCTTC. It encodes CASSLPRGRTYGYTF.

This clone was detected only a few times. CDR3 sequence (DNA): TGTGCCAGCAGCTCACGAGCGGGGGGGCCTTACGAGCAGTACTTC. It specifies CASSSRAGGPYEQYF. This chain connects TRBV5-4 to TRBJ2-7; 10 bases fit TRBD2. With 3 bases clipped from V and 4 bases from J, the junction kept 7 bases outside the gene matches. This CDR3 has 15 amino acids. Germline V lookup: CDR1 SGHNT, CDR2 YYREEE (reference sequence).

The J gene is TRBJ2-7, the V gene TRBV4-1; 8 bases align to TRBD2. The V and J ends lost 2 bases and 2 bases, in that order; junction bases with no gene match: 8. The CDR3 runs to 16 residues. From germline, CDR1 is MGHRA and CDR2 YSYEKL. Written as DNA, the CDR3 is TGCGCCAGCAGCCAAACAACTAGCGGAGATGCCTACGAGCAGTACTTC. This codes for CASSQTTSGDAYEQYF.

This chain connects TRBV6-6 to TRBJ2-7; 7 bases line up with TRBD1. CDR1 is MNHNY, CDR2 SVGAGI, per germline (reference sequence). CDR3 length equals 15 residues. Trimming took 4 bases from V and 3 from J; bases not matched to a gene: 9. CDR3 DNA: TGTGCCAGCAGTTCCCGGGACAGTATCTTCTACGAGCAGTACTTC. Protein sequence: CASSSRDSIFYEQYF.

This clone was recorded only once. The chain has TRBV6-1 and TRBJ1-1; no clear D gene. This CDR3 spans 15 amino acids. Germline values: CDR1 MNHNS, CDR2 SASEGT. Trimming shortened V by 2 bases and J by 5 bases, and 15 bases separated the two germline ends. The CDR3 nucleotides are TGTGCCAGCAGTGAACTAGGGCAGACCCCGACTGAAGCTTTCTTT. It yields the protein CASSELGQTPTEAFF.